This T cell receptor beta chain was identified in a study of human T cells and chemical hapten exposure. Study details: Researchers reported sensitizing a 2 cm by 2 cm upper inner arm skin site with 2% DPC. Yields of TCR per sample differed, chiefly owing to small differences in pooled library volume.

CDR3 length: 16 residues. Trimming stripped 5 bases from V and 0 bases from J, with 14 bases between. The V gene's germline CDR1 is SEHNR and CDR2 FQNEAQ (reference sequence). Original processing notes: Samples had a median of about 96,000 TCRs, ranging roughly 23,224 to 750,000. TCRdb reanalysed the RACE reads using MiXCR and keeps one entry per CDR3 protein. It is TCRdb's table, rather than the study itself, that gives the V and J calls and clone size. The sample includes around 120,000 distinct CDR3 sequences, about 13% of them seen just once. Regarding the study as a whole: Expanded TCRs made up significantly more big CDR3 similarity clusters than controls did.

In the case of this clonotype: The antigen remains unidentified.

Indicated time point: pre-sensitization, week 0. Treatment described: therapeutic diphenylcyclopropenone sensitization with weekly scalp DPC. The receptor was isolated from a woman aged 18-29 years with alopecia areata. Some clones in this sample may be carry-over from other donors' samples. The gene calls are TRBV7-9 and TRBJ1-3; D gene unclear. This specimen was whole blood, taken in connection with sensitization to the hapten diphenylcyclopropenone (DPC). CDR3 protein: CASSPISIFSGNTIYF. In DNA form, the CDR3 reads TGTGCCAGCAGCCCTATCTCCATCTTCTCTGGAAACACCATATATTTT.